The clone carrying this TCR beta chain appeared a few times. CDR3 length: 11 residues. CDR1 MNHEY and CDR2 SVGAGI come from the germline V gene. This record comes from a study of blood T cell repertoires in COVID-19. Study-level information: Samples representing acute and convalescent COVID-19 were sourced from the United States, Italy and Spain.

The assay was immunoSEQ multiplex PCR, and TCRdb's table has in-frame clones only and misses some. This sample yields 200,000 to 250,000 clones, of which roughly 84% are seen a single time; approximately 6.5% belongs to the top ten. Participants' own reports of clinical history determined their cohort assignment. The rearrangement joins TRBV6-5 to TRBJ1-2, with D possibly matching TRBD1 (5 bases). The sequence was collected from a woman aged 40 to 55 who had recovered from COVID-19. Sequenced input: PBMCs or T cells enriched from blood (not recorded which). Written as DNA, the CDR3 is TGTGCAACGGGGGGGAACTATGGCTACACCTTC. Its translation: CATGGNYGYTF.